The rows below give T cell receptor beta chains drawn from one sample of a study of blood T cell repertoires in COVID-19. Some clones are missing from TCRdb's copy, which holds only in-frame ones; the method was immunoSEQ multiplex PCR. This sample has roughly 100,000 clones; 85% to 90% occur once, and the top ten carry 5.1%. Material: peripheral blood. Receptors originate from a human donor in a cohort sampled during active COVID-19. Both conserved end residues are part of each CDR3. The D gene is left open where the match is weak. Not all rows give a size; the values are once, few, many and, for expanded clones, a class.

v_gene: TRBV18
j_gene: TRBJ2-1
abundance: NA
d_gene: NA
CDR3aa: CASSPYSAPPHEQFF
CDR3nt: TGTGCCAGCTCACCATACTCTGCGCCGCCCCATGAGCAGTTCTTC

v_gene: TRBV6-5
j_gene: TRBJ2-7
abundance: NA
d_gene: TRBD1
CDR3aa: CASSRDRLSYEQYF
CDR3nt: TGTGCCAGCAGCCGGGACAGGCTCTCCTACGAGCAGTACTTC

v_gene: TRBV11-3
j_gene: TRBJ2-2
abundance: NA
d_gene: TRBD1
CDR3aa: CASSPDRVTGELFF
CDR3nt: TGTGCCAGCAGCCCGGACAGGGTGACCGGGGAGCTGTTTTTT

v_gene: TRBV3-1/TRBV3-2
j_gene: TRBJ2-7
abundance: NA
d_gene: TRBD2
CDR3aa: CASSLELTSAKDSEQYF
CDR3nt: TGTGCCAGCAGCCTTGAATTGACTAGCGCAAAAGATTCCGAGCAGTACTTC

v_gene: TRBV5-5
j_gene: TRBJ2-7
abundance: NA
d_gene: TRBD1
CDR3aa: CASSLGHSGGASYEQYF
CDR3nt: TGTGCCAGCAGCTTGGGTCACTCAGGGGGTGCCTCCTACGAGCAGTACTTC

v_gene: TRBV28
j_gene: TRBJ1-2
abundance: NA
d_gene: NA
CDR3aa: CASSRISGLGGFRGYTF
CDR3nt: TGTGCCAGCAGCAGAATTTCGGGACTCGGGGGGTTCCGTGGCTACACCTTC

v_gene: TRBV19
j_gene: TRBJ2-6
abundance: NA
d_gene: TRBD1
CDR3aa: CATGGGQGHSGANVLTF
CDR3nt: TGTGCCACCGGTGGGGGACAGGGCCACTCTGGGGCCAACGTCCTGACTTTC

v_gene: TRBV7-8
j_gene: TRBJ2-1
abundance: NA
d_gene: TRBD2
CDR3aa: CASSLGGTSGTEQFF
CDR3nt: TGTGCCAGCAGCTTGGGCGGGACTAGCGGGACGGAGCAGTTCTTC

v_gene: TRBV2
j_gene: TRBJ1-2
abundance: NA
d_gene: NA
CDR3aa: CASDRSQAGYTF
CDR3nt: TGTGCCAGCGACAGGAGTCAGGCCGGCTACACCTTC

v_gene: TRBV3-1/TRBV3-2
j_gene: TRBJ1-6
abundance: NA
d_gene: TRBD1
CDR3aa: CASSQLGQGGSPLHF
CDR3nt: TGTGCCAGCAGCCAACTGGGACAGGGGGGATCACCCCTCCACTTT

v_gene: TRBV3-1/TRBV3-2
j_gene: TRBJ2-5
abundance: NA
d_gene: TRBD2
CDR3aa: CASSQDRLAGVETQYF
CDR3nt: TGTGCCAGCAGCCAAGATCGACTAGCGGGGGTTGAGACCCAGTACTTC

v_gene: TRBV6-5
j_gene: TRBJ1-6
abundance: NA
d_gene: TRBD1
CDR3aa: CASLRTGGSPLHF
CDR3nt: TGTGCCAGCCTCCGGACAGGGGGTTCACCCCTCCACTTT

v_gene: TRBV10-3
j_gene: TRBJ1-3
abundance: once
d_gene: NA
CDR3aa: CATEASGNTIYF
CDR3nt: TGTGCCACCGAAGCGTCTGGAAACACCATATATTTT

v_gene: TRBV15
j_gene: TRBJ2-5
abundance: NA
d_gene: TRBD1
CDR3aa: CATSRVVGQGAEETQYF
CDR3nt: TGTGCCACCAGCAGAGTGGTTGGACAGGGGGCTGAAGAGACCCAGTACTTC

v_gene: TRBV6-2/TRBV6-3
j_gene: TRBJ1-1
abundance: NA
d_gene: NA
CDR3aa: CASSPSGGAFTEAFF
CDR3nt: TGTGCCAGCAGTCCAAGTGGGGGGGCATTCACTGAAGCTTTCTTT

v_gene: TRBV28
j_gene: TRBJ2-3
abundance: medium-sized
d_gene: NA
CDR3aa: CASSFGSTDTQYF
CDR3nt: TGTGCCAGCAGTTTCGGGAGCACAGATACGCAGTATTTT

v_gene: TRBV5-4
j_gene: TRBJ2-7
abundance: NA
d_gene: NA
CDR3aa: CASSLDRLSGYEQYF
CDR3nt: TGTGCCAGCAGCTTGGATCGCCTCAGCGGCTACGAGCAGTACTTC

v_gene: TRBV3-1/TRBV3-2
j_gene: TRBJ2-3
abundance: NA
d_gene: NA
CDR3aa: CASSATSAGESDTQYF
CDR3nt: TGTGCCAGCAGTGCGACGTCGGCCGGAGAATCGGATACGCAGTATTTT

v_gene: TRBV27
j_gene: TRBJ2-3
abundance: NA
d_gene: NA
CDR3aa: CASSLSFSRGTDTQYF
CDR3nt: TGTGCCAGCAGTTTATCTTTCTCGAGGGGGACAGATACGCAGTATTTT

v_gene: TRBV3-1/TRBV3-2
j_gene: TRBJ1-1
abundance: NA
d_gene: NA
CDR3aa: CAVSGQLNTEAFF
CDR3nt: TGTGCCGTGTCAGGACAGTTAAACACTGAAGCTTTCTTT

v_gene: TRBV5-6
j_gene: TRBJ2-2
abundance: NA
d_gene: NA
CDR3aa: CASSLDLTGELFF
CDR3nt: TGTGCCAGCAGCTTGGATCTTACCGGGGAGCTGTTTTTT

v_gene: TRBV28
j_gene: TRBJ1-2
abundance: NA
d_gene: NA
CDR3aa: CASSLRQGPGYTF
CDR3nt: TGTGCCAGCAGTTTAAGGCAGGGTCCGGGCTACACCTTC

v_gene: TRBV4-1
j_gene: TRBJ2-5
abundance: NA
d_gene: TRBD2
CDR3aa: CASSRGPSGGEETQYF
CDR3nt: TGCGCCAGCAGCCGGGGCCCTAGCGGGGGGGAAGAGACCCAGTACTTC

v_gene: TRBV7-9
j_gene: TRBJ1-1
abundance: NA
d_gene: TRBD1
CDR3aa: CASSRTGGDTEAFF
CDR3nt: TGTGCCAGCAGCCGGACAGGAGGGGACACTGAAGCTTTCTTT

v_gene: TRBV10-3
j_gene: TRBJ2-1
abundance: NA
d_gene: TRBD2
CDR3aa: CAISVAGTSYNEQFF
CDR3nt: TGTGCCATCAGTGTCGCCGGGACTAGCTACAATGAGCAGTTCTTC